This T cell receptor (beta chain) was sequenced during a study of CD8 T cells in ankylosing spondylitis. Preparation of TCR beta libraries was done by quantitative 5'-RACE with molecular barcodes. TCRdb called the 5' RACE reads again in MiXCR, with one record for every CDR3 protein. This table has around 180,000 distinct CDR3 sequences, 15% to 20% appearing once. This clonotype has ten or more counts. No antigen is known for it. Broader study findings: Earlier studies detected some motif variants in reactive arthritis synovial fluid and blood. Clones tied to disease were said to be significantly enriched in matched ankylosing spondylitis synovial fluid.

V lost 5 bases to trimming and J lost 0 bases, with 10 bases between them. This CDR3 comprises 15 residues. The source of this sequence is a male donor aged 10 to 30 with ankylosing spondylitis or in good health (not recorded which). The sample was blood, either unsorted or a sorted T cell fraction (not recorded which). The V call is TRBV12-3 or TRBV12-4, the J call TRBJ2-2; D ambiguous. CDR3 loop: CASSIEGTNTGELFF. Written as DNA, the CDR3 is TGTGCCAGCAGTATAGAAGGGACGAACACCGGGGAGCTGTTTTTT.